This T cell receptor beta chain comes out of a study of blood T cell repertoires in COVID-19. On the study more broadly: Researchers got acute and convalescent COVID-19 samples from the United States, Italy and Spain. PBMCs, B-cell-depleted T cells, or T cells were the source of the cDNA or gDNA that made up the material.

In this sample, this clone turned up a few times. CDR1 MNHEY and CDR2 SVGEGT come from the germline V gene. This CDR3 comprises 15 residues. V lost 5 bases to trimming and J lost 8 bases; unmatched junction nucleotides: 10. In the source study's methods: Using reference gene primer amplification, nucleated cell counts were estimated. Sequenced by immunoSEQ multiplex PCR; TCRdb stores in-frame clones only, minus some. V and J calls and clone size are given by that table; D and trimming were obtained from the DNA. The table has approximately 100,000 clones, around 78% seen once; the top ten hold about 18%.

The rearrangement uses TRBV6-2 or TRBV6-3 and TRBJ2-1, with 9 bases that match TRBD2. The sample consisted of peripheral blood. The clonotype originates from a woman in her sixties or seventies with acute or convalescent COVID-19. The CDR3 region is CASSPVFAGGHEQFF. The CDR3 region has the DNA TGTGCCAGCAGTCCAGTTTTTGCGGGAGGGCATGAGCAGTTCTTC.